This is a list of T cell receptor beta chains from one sample in a study of blood T cell repertoires in COVID-19. Sequencing used immunoSEQ multiplex PCR; TCRdb keeps in-frame clones, though not all of them. The sample has roughly 280,000 clones; around 89% are singletons. Sequencing was carried out using PBMCs or T cells enriched from blood (not recorded which). Every receptor here comes from a woman aged 25 to 39 with acute COVID-19. Both conserved end residues are trimmed from each CDR3.

>12|TRBJ1-4|TRBV28
ASSQGQGGEKLF
>12|TRBJ2-2|TRBV5-1
ASHELAYTGELF
>12|TRBJ2-3|TRBV27
ASSLAGASDTQY
>11|TRBJ2-7|TRBV18
ASSSGNGYEQY
>12|TRBJ1-3|TRBV7-2
ASSLGGTGNTIY
>12|TRBJ1-5|TRBV28
ASSFVGRIQPQH
>10|TRBJ2-2|TRBV28
ATNRGIGELF
>10|TRBJ2-5|TRBV4-1
ASSPGDETQY
>12|TRBJ2-4|TRBV9
ASSSHDRENIQY
>13|TRBJ1-3|TRBV19
ASSILPKPGNTIY
>11|TRBJ1-2|TRBV29-1
SGKVGGLDGYT
>13|TRBJ2-7|TRBV6-1
ASSEEVAGAYEQY
>11|TRBJ2-7|TRBV5-1
ASSPLGAGEQY
>14|TRBJ2-2|TRBV24-1
ATSDMTGANTGELF
>12|TRBJ1-1|TRBV7-2
ASSYDRWNTEAF
>17|TRBJ2-2|TRBV19
ASSIEGLAGVGNTGELF
>13|TRBJ2-3|TRBV5-4
ASRPPGLAADTQY